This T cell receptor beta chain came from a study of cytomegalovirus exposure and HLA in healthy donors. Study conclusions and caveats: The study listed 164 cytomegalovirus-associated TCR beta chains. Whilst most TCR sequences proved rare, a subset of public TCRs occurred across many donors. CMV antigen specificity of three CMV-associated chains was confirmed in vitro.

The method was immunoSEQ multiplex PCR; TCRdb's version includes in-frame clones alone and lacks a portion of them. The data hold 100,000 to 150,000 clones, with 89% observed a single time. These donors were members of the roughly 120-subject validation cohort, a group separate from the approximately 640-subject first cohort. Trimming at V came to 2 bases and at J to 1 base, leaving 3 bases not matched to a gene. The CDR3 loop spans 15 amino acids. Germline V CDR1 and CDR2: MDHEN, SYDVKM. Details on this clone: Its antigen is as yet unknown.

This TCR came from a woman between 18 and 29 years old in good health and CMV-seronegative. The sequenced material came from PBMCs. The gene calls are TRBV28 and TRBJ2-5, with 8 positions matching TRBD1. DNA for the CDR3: TGTGCCAGCAGTTTAACAGGGGGAGGCCAAGAGACCCAGTACTTC. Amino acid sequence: CASSLTGGGQETQYF.